The sequence of this T cell receptor (beta chain) was determined in a study of T cell repertoires in cytomegalovirus infection. Study summary: Carrying CMV and the relevant HLA type showed in public TCR beta signatures.

Notes on this clonotype: Its antigen is unknown.

TCRdb ran MiXCR on the reads and lists one entry per CDR3 protein. This table holds approximately 1,000,000 distinct CDR3 sequences, more than 25% found once. Overall study results and limits: Frequencies of public TCR beta families were cumulated, and this identified carriers of CMV plus the relevant HLA. It was HLA-C-restricted CMV-specific TCR beta clonotypes that dominated the response ex vivo.

Germline V gene lookup returns CDR1 SEHNR and CDR2 FQNEAQ (reference sequence). V lost 5 bases and J 4 bases, leaving 11 bases between the germline ends. The length of the CDR3 is 14 residues. The V gene is TRBV7-9, the J gene TRBJ1-4; unclear D gene. The clonotype comes from a human donor in good health (CMV status not recorded). Some clones in this sample may be carry-over from other donors' samples. The starting material was cultured CD8+ T cells from PBMCs, obtained from culture after CMV antigen stimulation. In DNA, the CDR3 is TGTGCCAGCAGCCAAGTAGGCCGTAATGAAAAACTGTTTTTT. This gives the protein CASSQVGRNEKLFF.